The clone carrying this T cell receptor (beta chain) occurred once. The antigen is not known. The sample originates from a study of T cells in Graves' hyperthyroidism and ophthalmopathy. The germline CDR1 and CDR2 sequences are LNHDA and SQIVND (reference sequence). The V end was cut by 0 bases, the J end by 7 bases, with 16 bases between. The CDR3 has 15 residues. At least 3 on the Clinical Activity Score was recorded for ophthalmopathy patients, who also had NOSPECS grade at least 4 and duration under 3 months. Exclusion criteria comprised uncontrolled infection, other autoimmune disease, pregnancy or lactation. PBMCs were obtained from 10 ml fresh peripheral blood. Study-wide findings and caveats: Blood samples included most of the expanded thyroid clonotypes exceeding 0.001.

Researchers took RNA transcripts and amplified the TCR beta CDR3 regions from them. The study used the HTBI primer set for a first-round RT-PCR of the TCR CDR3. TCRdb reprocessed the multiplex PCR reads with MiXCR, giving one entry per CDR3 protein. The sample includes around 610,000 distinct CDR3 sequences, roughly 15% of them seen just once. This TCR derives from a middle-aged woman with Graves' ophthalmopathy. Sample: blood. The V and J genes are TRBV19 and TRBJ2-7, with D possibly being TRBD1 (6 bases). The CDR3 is CASSIDHRASREQYF. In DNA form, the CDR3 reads TGTGCCAGTAGTATAGATCACAGGGCGTCTCGAGAGCAGTACTTC.